This TCR beta chain is from a study of cytomegalovirus exposure and HLA in healthy donors. Concerning this clone itself: This CDR3 is also generated by other DNA sequences in the sample.

Primers: 60 Vbeta forward and 13 Jbeta reverse. Data came from immunoSEQ multiplex PCR; TCRdb stores just in-frame clones and leaves some out. Among some 150,000 clones, about 80% were seen once, and the ten largest hold roughly 3.6%. V was cut by 1 base and J by 3 bases, with 7 bases left in between. Germline V gives CDR1 MDHEN, CDR2 SYDVKM. This CDR3 comprises 13 residues. The genes are TRBV28 and TRBJ2-7; D not resolved. The sequence came from a man younger than 40 in good health and CMV-seropositive. The material sequenced was PBMCs. The CDR3 DNA reads TGTGCCAGCAGTTTATTTAGAGGCTACGAGCAGTACTTC. It yields the protein CASSLFRGYEQYF.